Below, 26 T cell receptor beta chains from the same sample are listed, as sequenced in a study of blood T cell repertoires in COVID-19. Method: immunoSEQ multiplex PCR; TCRdb's copy keeps in-frame clones and lacks some. The table includes about 160,000 clones, 90% to 95% detected once. Sequenced material: peripheral blood. Receptors were obtained from a woman in her forties or fifties with acute or convalescent COVID-19.

J is TRBJ2-7 and V is TRBV15, with TRBD1 matching 7 bases. Germline values: CDR1 LNHNV, CDR2 YYDKDF (reference sequence). J was trimmed by 3 bases and V by 5 bases; bases with no gene match: 4. The CDR3 is 13 amino acids. The CDR3 loop reads CATSLGQSYEQYF. DNA of the CDR3: TGTGCCACCAGCTTGGGACAGAGCTACGAGCAGTACTTC.

This chain connects TRBV19 to TRBJ1-5; no definite D call. This CDR3 is 15 amino acids long. V lost 3 bases to trimming and J lost 5 bases, with 14 bases between them. CDR1 is LNHDA and CDR2 is SQIVND in the germline V gene (reference sequence). This CDR3 reads CASSMKLYVYQPQHF. The CDR3 DNA reads as TGTGCCAGTAGTATGAAGCTTTACGTCTATCAGCCCCAGCATTTT.

The chain joins TRBV28 to TRBJ2-1, with a possible D match to TRBD2 (6 bases). The CDR3 loop spans 14 amino acids. In germline, CDR1 is MDHEN, CDR2 SYDVKM. Trimming shortened V by 5 bases and J by 12 bases, and 20 bases separated the two germline ends. CDR3 sequence: CASSPPGPGGRQFF. The CDR3 nucleotides are TGTGCCAGCAGTCCGCCCGGACCCGGAGGGAGGCAGTTCTTC.

The rearrangement links TRBV7-9 to TRBJ2-1, with unresolved D. CDR1 SEHNR and CDR2 FQNEAQ come from the germline V gene (reference sequence). Trimming removed 5 bases at V and 3 bases at J, with 8 bases between. This CDR3 contains 13 residues. Here the CDR3 reads CASSRSSYNEQFF. The CDR3 nucleotides are TGTGCCAGCAGCCGTTCCAGCTACAATGAGCAGTTCTTC.

The chain is built from TRBV12-3 or TRBV12-4 and TRBJ2-3; D uncertain. This CDR3 region has 12 residues. V was pared by 3 bases and J by 5 bases, with 6 bases between. The CDR3, as DNA: TGTGCCAGCAGTTTTTTCGGAGATACGCAGTATTTT. Protein product: CASSFFGDTQYF.

The J gene is TRBJ2-2, the V gene TRBV28; D perhaps matches TRBD1 (7 bases). The germline CDR1 and CDR2 sequences are MDHEN and SYDVKM. The CDR3 runs 16 residues. V shed 5 bases and J shed 3 bases, with 16 bases lying between them. In DNA form, the CDR3 reads TGTGCCAGCAGTGTAGACAGGGAGGCGGACACCGGGGAGCTGTTTTTT. Translating gives CASSVDREADTGELFF.

The V call is TRBV2, the J call TRBJ1-5; D is undetermined. CDR1 and CDR2 from the germline V gene are SNHLY and FYNNEI. V gave up 2 bases and J gave up 3 bases, with 8 bases separating them. This CDR3 is built from 14 residues. The CDR3: CASSEPEDNQPQHF. The CDR3 nucleotides are TGTGCCAGCAGTGAACCAGAGGACAATCAGCCCCAGCATTTT.

V is TRBV9 and J is TRBJ1-1, with TRBD1 matching over 11 bases. V lost 3 bases to trimming and J lost 5 bases; unmatched junction nucleotides: 12. Germline V gene lookup returns CDR1 SGDLS and CDR2 YYNGEE. The CDR3 spans 17 residues. Written as DNA, the CDR3 is TGTGCCAGCAGCGCCGGACAGGGGGCCGGTCTGATAACTGAAGCTTTCTTT. Protein: CASSAGQGAGLITEAFF. Variable domain in full (rest from reference TRBV9 and TRBJ1-1): DSGVTQTPKHLITATGQRVTLRCSPRSGDLSVYWYQQSLDQGLQFLIQYYNGEERAKGNILERFSAQQFPDLHSELNLSSLELGDSALYFCASSAGQGAGLITEAFFGQGTRLTVV.

The J gene is TRBJ1-5, the V gene TRBV7-9; D is undetermined. Trimming cost V 3 bases and J 7 bases, with 10 bases left between them. Germline V gene sequence: CDR1 SEHNR, CDR2 FQNEAQ (reference sequence). This CDR3 has 13 residues. DNA of the CDR3: TGTGCCAGCAGCTTGCCTAACGAGCAGCCCCAGCATTTT. Translation: CASSLPNEQPQHF.

V is TRBV2 and J is TRBJ1-6; 7 bases align to TRBD1. The junction had 9 bases not matched to a gene; V was cut back by 7 bases and J by 6 bases. From germline, CDR1 is SNHLY and CDR2 FYNNEI. CDR3 size: 15 residues. The CDR3 coding sequence is TGTGCCAGCAACATGGACAGGAAATCTAATTCACCCCTCCACTTT. Translation: CASNMDRKSNSPLHF.

The chain joins TRBV6-1 to TRBJ1-6, with 7 bases aligning to TRBD1. From germline, CDR1 is MNHNS and CDR2 SASEGT. Germline trimming cut 2 bases from V and 10 bases from J; bases unmatched to any gene: 8. The CDR3 runs to 15 residues. The CDR3 reads CASSERPGGDSPLHF. The CDR3, as DNA: TGTGCCAGCAGTGAACGACCAGGGGGTGACTCACCCCTCCACTTT.

This sequence joins TRBV5-6 and TRBJ1-2, with 7 nucleotides matching TRBD1. From germline, CDR1 is SGHDT and CDR2 YYEEEE. There are 15 residues in the CDR3. Germline trimming cut 2 bases from V and 4 bases from J; bases unmatched to any gene: 8. The CDR3 sequence is CASSFTGTEFYGYTF. The CDR3 bases are TGTGCCAGCAGCTTCACCGGGACAGAATTCTATGGCTACACCTTC.

V is TRBV4-3 and J is TRBJ2-7; D perhaps matches TRBD2 (6 bases). The CDR3 runs to 16 residues. The V gene's germline CDR1 is LGHNA and CDR2 YSLEER. Trimming stripped 4 bases from V and 1 base from J, with 17 bases between. The CDR3 sequence is CASSPGPMGGSYEQYF. In DNA form, the CDR3 reads TGCGCCAGCAGCCCGGGCCCTATGGGGGGTTCCTACGAGCAGTACTTC.

This rearrangement joins TRBV24-1 to TRBJ1-2, with D perhaps TRBD1 (6 bases). The V gene lost 2 bases and the J gene lost 3 bases, with 6 bases spanning the gap. This CDR3 comprises 13 residues. Germline V CDR1 and CDR2: KGHDR, SFDVKD. The CDR3 DNA reads as TGTGCCACCAGTGATTCAGGGGACTATGGCTACACCTTC. As protein: CATSDSGDYGYTF.

The V and J genes are TRBV4-3 and TRBJ2-2; D perhaps matches TRBD1 (6 bases). The germline V gene encodes CDR1 LGHNA and CDR2 YSLEER. The germline V and J ends were trimmed by 1 base and 4 bases, with 13 bases remaining between them. The CDR3 is made up of 16 amino acids. Here the CDR3 reads CASSQGGLRGTGELFF. The CDR3 nucleotides read TGCGCCAGCAGCCAAGGGGGGCTAAGGGGCACCGGGGAGCTGTTTTTT.

The J gene is TRBJ1-5, the V gene TRBV28, with D unresolved. The germline V gene encodes CDR1 MDHEN and CDR2 SYDVKM. The CDR3 covers 17 residues. Trimming shortened V by 2 bases and J by 4 bases, and 18 bases separated the two germline ends. DNA of the CDR3: TGTGCCAGCAGTTTAGGTACCCGGTTTTATCATAATCAGCCCCAGCATTTT. The encoded protein is CASSLGTRFYHNQPQHF.

CDR3: CASSEEEGSYEQYF. CDR3 in DNA: TGTGCCAGTTCCGAGGAAGAAGGCTCCTACGAGCAGTACTTC. This chain uses TRBV19 with TRBJ2-7; no definite D call. Per the germline V gene, CDR1 is LNHDA and CDR2 is SQIVND (reference sequence). This CDR3 has 14 amino acids. Trimming took off 8 bases at V and 0 bases at J, with 14 bases between the two ends.

The chain combines TRBV28 with TRBJ2-5; 8 bases map to TRBD1. The CDR3 length is 15 residues. With V trimmed by 5 bases and J by 0 bases, 5 bases remained unmatched. The V gene's germline CDR1 is MDHEN and CDR2 SYDVKM. CDR3 nucleotides: TGTGCCAGCAGTCTCCGACAGGGGAACCAAGAGACCCAGTACTTC. It is translated as CASSLRQGNQETQYF.

This sequence joins TRBV2 and TRBJ1-4; D is perhaps TRBD1 (6 bases). V shed 2 bases and J shed 0 bases, with 7 bases lying between them. CDR1 SNHLY and CDR2 FYNNEI come from the germline V gene. The CDR3 is 15 amino acids. For the CDR3, the DNA is TGTGCCAGCAGTGAAACAGGGTCAACTAATGAAAAACTGTTTTTT. Its translation: CASSETGSTNEKLFF.

V gene TRBV28 combines with J gene TRBJ1-4; 10 bases line up with TRBD1. V trimming: 5 bases; J trimming: 3 bases; junction bases outside the gene matches: 9. This CDR3 is built from 17 residues. The germline V gene has CDR1 MDHEN and CDR2 SYDVKM. The CDR3 sequence: CASSLPGQGNPNEKLFF. The CDR3 DNA follows: TGTGCCAGCAGTCTCCCGGGACAGGGGAATCCTAATGAAAAACTGTTTTTT.

V gene TRBV19 combines with J gene TRBJ1-1, with a weak D call TRBD1 (5 bases). Trimming left V 7 bases short and J 5 bases short, with 17 bases between. Germline V lookup: CDR1 LNHDA, CDR2 SQIVND (reference sequence). The CDR3 contains 14 residues. Here the CDR3 reads CASTPGNLPTEAFF. The DNA for the CDR3 is TGTGCCAGTACCCCAGGGAATTTACCAACTGAAGCTTTCTTT.

The J gene is TRBJ2-3, the V gene TRBV7-9; 10 bases fit TRBD2. This CDR3 is built from 16 residues. V lost 5 bases to trimming and J lost 2 bases; unmatched junction nucleotides: 7. The germline gives CDR1 SEHNR, CDR2 FQNEAQ (reference sequence). The CDR3 DNA sequence: TGTGCCAGCAGCGCAATAGCGGGGGGTTCCACAGATACGCAGTATTTT. Its protein product is CASSAIAGGSTDTQYF.

The V gene is TRBV7-2, the J gene TRBJ1-6; TRBD1 is a possible D gene (5 bases). CDR1 SGHTA and CDR2 FQGNSA come from the germline V gene. The CDR3 covers 14 residues. V was cut by 5 bases and J by 7 bases, with 12 bases left in between. The CDR3 DNA sequence: TGTGCCAGCAGCCCTAGGGGTCAAAATTCACCCCTCCACTTT. Translating it yields CASSPRGQNSPLHF.

V is TRBV10-3 and J is TRBJ1-3; D is possibly TRBD1 (5 bases). Germline CDR1 and CDR2: ENHRY and SYGVKD. CDR3 size: 17 residues. V was cut by 2 bases and J by 0 bases, with 14 bases left in between. The chain's CDR3 is CAISEGQGKVSGNTIYF. CDR3 bases: TGTGCCATCAGTGAGGGGCAGGGAAAGGTCTCTGGAAACACCATATATTTT.

The DNA of the CDR3 is TGTGCCAGCAGCTTCCGGGACAGGGGTGCGGGGGCCAAAAACATTCAGTACTTC. It yields the protein CASSFRDRGAGAKNIQYF. The gene calls are TRBV7-9 and TRBJ2-4; 10 nucleotides match TRBD1. CDR1 and CDR2 (germline): SEHNR, FQNEAQ (reference sequence). This CDR3 has 18 amino acids. V trimming: 3 bases; J trimming: 1 base; junction bases outside the gene matches: 9.

V and J are TRBV10-1 and TRBJ2-1; 8 nucleotides align to TRBD1. Germline-derived CDR1 and CDR2 are WNHNN and SYGVQD (reference sequence). Germline trimming cut 1 base from V and 9 bases from J; bases unmatched to any gene: 17. CDR3 length: 18 amino acids. DNA of the CDR3: TGCGCCAGCAGTGAGTATGGTCTCGCCGGGACAGGATCGAGTGAGCAGTTCTTC. Translating it yields CASSEYGLAGTGSSEQFF.